One sample yielded the 4 T cell receptor beta chains listed below, sequenced in a study of cytomegalovirus exposure and HLA in healthy donors. The PCR employed 60 Vbeta primers together with 13 Jbeta primers. Sequencing was performed with immunoSEQ multiplex PCR; in TCRdb, only in-frame clones are kept and a portion is missing. The sample holds tens of thousands of clones. The specimen was PBMCs. Source of these receptors: a woman aged 40 to 50 in good health and CMV-seronegative.

The genes are TRBV18 and TRBJ1-1; a weak D match, TRBD1 (6 bases). With 0 bases removed from V and 0 bases from J, the gap between germline ends came to 17 bases. This CDR3 has 18 amino acids. Germline V gives CDR1 KGHSH, CDR2 LQKENI. CDR3 residues: CASSPPTGGAALNTEAFF. The CDR3 coding sequence is TGTGCCAGCTCACCACCGACGGGGGGCGCGGCGCTGAACACTGAAGCTTTCTTT.

The V and J genes are TRBV10-3 and TRBJ1-2, with D perhaps TRBD1 (5 bases). Trimming cost V 2 bases and J 7 bases, with 14 bases left between them. This CDR3 contains 14 residues. Germline CDR1 reads ENHRY; CDR2 reads SYGVKD. The CDR3, as DNA: TGTGCCATCAGTGAGGTACAGGTTCCGGGTGGCTACACCTTC. Its translation is CAISEVQVPGGYTF.

This rearrangement joins TRBV18 to TRBJ2-7, with a tentative D call TRBD2 (6 bases). The V end was cut by 3 bases, the J end by 3 bases, with 12 bases between. CDR3 length: 14 residues. Germline V gives CDR1 KGHSH, CDR2 LQKENI. CDR3 coding DNA: TGTGCCAGCTCACCCGGGACGCGGGACTACGAGCAGTACTTC. This encodes CASSPGTRDYEQYF.

J is TRBJ2-7 and V is TRBV5-1; perhaps TRBD2 as D (6 bases). V lost 1 base to trimming and J lost 1 base, with 6 bases between them. Germline V gene data show CDR1 as SGHRS and CDR2 as YFSETQ. The CDR3 consists of 13 residues. The CDR3 loop is CASSLRGSYEQYF. The CDR3 nucleotides are TGCGCCAGCAGCTTGCGGGGGTCCTACGAGCAGTACTTC.